This T cell receptor beta chain stems from a study of cytomegalovirus exposure and HLA in healthy donors (dated by TCRdb to about 2017). The study in broad terms: According to a later analysis, one platform produced both the 100 to 150 validation repertoires and the roughly 650 repertoires of the first cohort. The study aimed to test whether cataloging public T cell receptors could reveal signatures of past pathogen exposure. Besides the first cohort of 666 subjects, a separate validation cohort made up of some 110 different subjects was used. The study combined high-throughput TCR immunosequencing, statistical association of individual TCRs with disease status, and machine learning to predict cytomegalovirus infection status.

The donors belonged to the validation cohort of approximately 130 subjects, which was separate from the approximately 700-subject first cohort. The paper's findings and limits, for the study overall: Cytomegalovirus status was reported to be diagnosed by the classifier with high specificity and sensitivity in both the original and validation cohorts. Three of the identified cytomegalovirus-associated TCR beta chains were confirmed in vitro to be specific for cytomegalovirus antigens. The study gave a list of about 150 TCR beta chains associated with cytomegalovirus. The validation cohort had no HLA typing available for a later analysis, so co-occurrence within that cohort was assessed over all 130 or so repertoires. In a later analysis, TCRs clustered in the first cohort were found to also tend to co-occur in the 130 or so validation repertoires, with about 94% of cluster scores above 0. The authors suggested that the approach could potentially be generalized to other disease states and immunological phenotypes. While some public TCRs were present in many individuals, most TCR sequences turned up only very rarely across donors.

With respect to this clone: Its antigen is still unknown. It has no much larger one-base neighbor in the sample; base qualities were not kept.

From cysteine to phenylalanine, the CDR3 is 16 amino acids long. Left in the record is the CDR3 DNA by itself, 48 bases read in frame from the first base. According to the germline V gene, CDR1 reads MNHEY and CDR2 reads SVGAGI. Here V drops 2 bases and J drops 6 bases, and the junction holds 6 bases not matched to any gene. Libraries were prepared through the immunoSEQ multiplex PCR assay. In the original analysis: A statistical classification framework was built to diagnose cytomegalovirus status from the catalog of TCR beta chain sequences. The immuneACCESS repertoire file appears here via TCRdb, limited to in-frame rearrangements. These files lack a portion of the clones; in checked studies, under half of the deficit traces to unresolved V genes, and the cause of the others is not known. V and J calls and clone size are given by that table; D and trimming were obtained from the DNA. A total of about 360,000 clones appear in this sample, about nine tenths of them only once. The leading ten clones occupy under 0.9% of the sample.

The sequence was obtained from a young woman in good health and CMV-seronegative. Recombination linked TRBV6-5 to TRBJ2-1, and TRBD2 matches 11 of the central bases. The specimen was PBMCs. The nucleotide sequence is TGTGCCAGCAGTTACGGTCTAGCGGGGGGAGGCAATGAGCAGTTCTTC. This gives the protein CASSYGLAGGGNEQFF.